The rows below give T cell receptor beta chains drawn from one sample of a study of blood T cells in healthy people across ages. TCRdb redid the calling of the 5' RACE reads with MiXCR, one entry per CDR3 protein. The sample contains roughly 1,800,000 distinct CDR3 sequences, about 49% of which appear only once. Sequenced sample: blood. The receptor set was obtained from a woman aged 40 to 50 in good health. CDR3s leave out the opening cysteine and the closing phenylalanine or tryptophan.

CDR3 protein | J gene | V gene
SAPRQGTGGPNYGYT | TRBJ1-2 | TRBV20-1
ASKRQGGETQY | TRBJ2-5 | TRBV5-1
ASLLGPKAGSTDTQY | TRBJ2-3 | TRBV27
ASSLGWAASGQLAPAQY | TRBJ2-3 | TRBV7-2
SAKDGVRVEQF | TRBJ2-1 | TRBV29-1
ASSPWTSDYEQY | TRBJ2-7 | TRBV7-2
ASISRSRNTQY | TRBJ2-3 | TRBV28
ASSLMLSGGAYGYT | TRBJ1-2 | TRBV27
ASSLGAGGAREQY | TRBJ2-5 | TRBV7-2
ASSGQGGGYT | TRBJ1-2 | TRBV12-3/TRBV12-4
ASSFPGDGKPQH | TRBJ1-5 | TRBV28
ASSPNNLVDGYT | TRBJ1-2 | TRBV28
ASSDRTRYGYT | TRBJ1-2 | TRBV2
ASREGSADEQF | TRBJ2-1 | TRBV7-3
ASSLSGHVAQY | TRBJ2-7 | TRBV28
ASSLDSARNEQF | TRBJ2-1 | TRBV19
ASSQDHGRGFSYEQY | TRBJ2-7 | TRBV4-3
RAPQGENYGYT | TRBJ1-2 | TRBV20-1
ASSLPLAGGLDEQF | TRBJ2-1 | TRBV28
ASTPLGGNGQPQH | TRBJ1-5 | TRBV7-8
ASRQGSNTGELF | TRBJ2-2 | TRBV7-7
SARERDIQY | NA | TRBV29-1
ASSPLGVLSWNEQF | TRBJ2-1 | TRBV7-3
ASSPWTGVNEKLF | TRBJ1-4 | TRBV11-2
ASSQEQGSYNEQY | TRBJ2-5 | TRBV4-3
ASSRASREGRVVEQY | TRBJ2-7 | TRBV18
SAGGGMNTEAF | TRBJ1-1 | TRBV20-1
ASSERTGSFYVQY | TRBJ2-5 | TRBV7-2